This T cell receptor beta chain was retrieved from a study of technical replicates of blood from a few donors. This CDR3 has 11 amino acids. Trimming shortened V by 7 bases and J by 3 bases, and 4 bases separated the two germline ends. Germline V gene data show CDR1 as SNHLY and CDR2 as FYNNEI. This table comes from immunoSEQ multiplex PCR, and its TCRdb copy is limited to in-frame clones, with some not included. The table has about 66,000 clones, 95% to 97% seen once; the top ten hold approximately 0.3%. The specimen sequenced was T cells isolated from PBMCs. The rearrangement links TRBV2 to TRBJ2-1; D remains ambiguous. This receptor was identified in a human donor in good health. The CDR3 protein is CASNYYNEQFF. CDR3 nucleotides: TGTGCCAGCAACTACTACAATGAGCAGTTCTTC. Together with reference TRBV2 and TRBJ2-1, the CDR3 gives the full variable domain: EPEVTQTPSHQVTQMGQEVILRCVPISNHLYFYWYRQILGQKVEFLVSFYNNEISEKSEIFDDQFSVERPDGSNFTLKIRSTKLEDSAMYFCASNYYNEQFFGPGTRLTVL.